These T cell receptor beta chains were read from a single sample in a study of early T cells in non-severe SARS-CoV-2 infection. TCRdb called the 5' RACE reads again in MiXCR, with one record for every CDR3 protein. The table has about 80,000 distinct CDR3 sequences, 5% seen once. The sequences come from whole blood, collected at baseline. These receptors all stem from an adult who was a healthcare worker with PCR-confirmed SARS-CoV-2 infection or an uninfected control (not recorded which). The CDR3 runs from the conserved cysteine through the conserved F or W. A D gene is named only where the DNA matches it firmly. Expanded clones get a size class; other rows say once, few or many, or leave the size out.

j_gene,abundance,v_gene,d_gene,CDR3nt,CDR3aa
TRBJ2-3,few,TRBV5-1,TRBD1,TGCGCCAGCAGCTGGACAGGGGCTACAGATACGCAGTATTTT,CASSWTGATDTQYF
TRBJ2-5,-,TRBV4-1,-,TGCGCCAGCAGCGACATGAGGACGGAGACCCAGTACTTC,CASSDMRTETQYF
TRBJ2-3,-,TRBV5-1,-,TGCGCCAGCAGCTTGGAGGCGACAGATACGCAGTATTTT,CASSLEATDTQYF
TRBJ1-3,few,TRBV28,-,TGTGCCAGCAGTACGGAGATCATTCATGCGGGGGCTTCTGGAAACACCATATATTTT,CASSTEIIHAGASGNTIYF
TRBJ2-1,few,TRBV3-1,-,TGTGCCAGCAGCCAAGATCCGAGGGGAACCTACAATGAGCAGTTCTTC,CASSQDPRGTYNEQFF
TRBJ2-7,-,TRBV5-1,-,TGCGCCAGCAGCTTGGACAGCTGGGAGCAGTACTTC,CASSLDSWEQYF
TRBJ2-7,many,TRBV5-6,-,TGTGCCAGCAGCTGGGAACCGGGCGAGCAGTACTTC,CASSWEPGEQYF
TRBJ2-1,many,TRBV20-1,TRBD2,TGCAGTGCTCCCGGGACTAGCCGGAATGAGCAGTTCTTC,CSAPGTSRNEQFF
TRBJ2-7,few,TRBV6-1,-,TGTGCCAGCGGACGAGGTTCAGGGGCCGAGCAGTACTTC,CASGRGSGAEQYF
TRBJ2-3,many,TRBV5-1,TRBD1,TGCGCCAGCAGCTTACAGGGGGCAGGAGATACGCAGTATTTT,CASSLQGAGDTQYF
TRBJ1-1,-,TRBV5-1,TRBD1,TGCGCCAGCAGGTGGGACAGTGAAGCTTTCTTT,CASRWDSEAFF
TRBJ2-7,once,TRBV28,-,TGTGCCAGCAGTTTGGACCCCTCGAGGTCCTACGAGCAGTACTTC,CASSLDPSRSYEQYF
TRBJ2-1,few,TRBV28,TRBD2,TGTGCCAGCAGTATCGGGACTAGTCAGTACAATGAGCAGTTCTTC,CASSIGTSQYNEQFF
TRBJ2-2,-,TRBV14,TRBD1,TGTGCCAGCAGCCGACAGGGGGGAACGAACACCGGGGAGCTGTTTTTT,CASSRQGGTNTGELFF
TRBJ2-1,few,TRBV5-1,-,TGCGCCAGCAGCTTGGAACTAAACTCCTACAATGAGCAGTTCTTC,CASSLELNSYNEQFF
TRBJ1-6,many,TRBV7-9,-,TGTGCCACCCTCCGGGACCAAAATTCACCCCTCCACTTT,CATLRDQNSPLHF
TRBJ1-6,few,TRBV20-1,-,TGCAGTGCTTCGCCGGCCTCGGGTTCACCCCTCCACTTT,CSASPASGSPLHF
TRBJ2-1,few,TRBV27,TRBD1,TGTGCCAGCAGTTTATTACAGGGGACCTACAATGAGCAGTTCTTC,CASSLLQGTYNEQFF
TRBJ2-3,many,TRBV5-1,TRBD2,TGCGCCAGCAGCTCAATAGCGGGAGCAGCAGATACGCAGTATTTT,CASSSIAGAADTQYF
TRBJ2-1,-,TRBV20-1,TRBD2,TGCAGTGCCTTAGGACTAGCGGGAGGGGGACGGCAGTTCTTC,CSALGLAGGGRQFF
TRBJ2-1,-,TRBV4-1,-,TGCGCCAGCAGCCAAGTTGGGGAGCAGTTCTTC,CASSQVGEQFF
TRBJ2-3,-,TRBV7-7,TRBD1,TGTGCCAGCAGCTCGGGGACAGGGTCAGATACGCAGTATTTT,CASSSGTGSDTQYF
TRBJ2-1,many,TRBV11-1,-,TGTGCCAGCAGCCGGAGGAATGAGCAGTTCTTC,CASSRRNEQFF
TRBJ2-7,-,TRBV7-9,-,TGTGCCAGCAGCTCAACCTACGAGCAGTACTTC,CASSSTYEQYF
TRBJ2-2,-,TRBV7-2,TRBD2,TGTGCCAGCATTCCGGGGATAGCGGGGAACACCGGGGAGCTGTTTTTT,CASIPGIAGNTGELFF
TRBJ2-4,many,TRBV29-1,-,TGCAGCGTTGCCCCCCCGACCGGGGGTAAAAACATTCAGTACTTC,CSVAPPTGGKNIQYF
TRBJ1-2,-,TRBV5-8,TRBD1,TGTGCCAGCAGCCTGGACAGGGGGCTTGGCTACACCTTC,CASSLDRGLGYTF
TRBJ1-4,-,TRBV6-1,-,TGTGCCAGCAGTGATAGCCAGGGTGAGGCTGAAAAACTGTTTTTT,CASSDSQGEAEKLFF
TRBJ2-1,-,TRBV2,TRBD2,TGTGCCAGCAGTGTAGCGGGAGATTACAATGAGCAGTTCTTC,CASSVAGDYNEQFF
TRBJ2-1,-,TRBV7-6,-,TGTGCCAGCAGCTTAGCAGATTCTAATGAGCAGTTCTTC,CASSLADSNEQFF
TRBJ2-1,-,TRBV12-5,-,TGTGCTAGTGGTTTCCCCCCTGAGGAGCAGTTCTTC,CASGFPPEEQFF
TRBJ2-1,few,TRBV20-1,TRBD2,TGCAGTGCCAATCCGGGACTAGCGGGAGTCAATGTAGATGAGCAGTTCTTC,CSANPGLAGVNVDEQFF
TRBJ2-7,-,TRBV28,-,TGTGCCAGCAGTTTATCGGAAAAAGCTCCCTACGAGCAGTACTTC,CASSLSEKAPYEQYF
TRBJ2-7,few,TRBV27,TRBD1,TGTGCCAGCAGTTTTCTTCGGACAGGGCTCCTTCACGAGCAGTACTTC,CASSFLRTGLLHEQYF
TRBJ1-6,-,TRBV29-1,TRBD1,TGCAGCGCGGGACAGAGCTCCTATAATTCACCCCTCCACTTT,CSAGQSSYNSPLHF
TRBJ2-1,-,TRBV7-8,TRBD2,TGTGCCAGCAGCTCGGGACTAGCGGGAGTAATCGTGGTGGGGTACAATGAGCAGTTCTTC,CASSSGLAGVIVVGYNEQFF
TRBJ1-3,many,TRBV7-9,-,TGTGCCAGCAGCCACAATTGGGGGCAGGCTGGAAACACCATATATTTT,CASSHNWGQAGNTIYF
TRBJ2-1,-,TRBV29-1,TRBD1,TGCAGCGTCAACAGGGGGTCCTACAATGAGCAGTTCTTC,CSVNRGSYNEQFF
TRBJ1-2,-,TRBV6-5,-,TGTGCCAGCAGTTACGCGTACGAACCTAACTATGGCTACACCTTC,CASSYAYEPNYGYTF
TRBJ1-2,few,TRBV27,-,TGTGCCAGCAGTTTATACGGAGGGTTTAATCGCGGCTACACCTTC,CASSLYGGFNRGYTF
TRBJ1-4,many,TRBV20-1,TRBD1,TGCAGTGCTAGTTATGCGACAGGGCATGAAAAACTGTTTTTT,CSASYATGHEKLFF
TRBJ1-2,many,TRBV20-1,-,TGCAGTGCTAGAGATCCCGCCCAGGGCGCCTATGGCTACACCTTC,CSARDPAQGAYGYTF
TRBJ2-3,many,TRBV10-3,TRBD2,TGTGCCACGTCGGGCGGGAGGGCTACAGATACGCAGTATTTT,CATSGGRATDTQYF
TRBJ1-5,many,TRBV10-3,TRBD1,TGTGCCATCAGTAAGACAGGGGGGGATAGCAATCAGCCCCAGCATTTT,CAISKTGGDSNQPQHF
TRBJ2-5,-,TRBV14,TRBD2,TGTGCCAGCAGCCAAGATCAGACTAGCGGGAGCCAAGAGACCCAGTACTTC,CASSQDQTSGSQETQYF
TRBJ2-3,-,TRBV29-1,-,TGCAGCGTGGGCTGGTCCTCGGGCACAGATACGCAGTATTTT,CSVGWSSGTDTQYF
TRBJ2-7,-,TRBV11-2,TRBD1,TGTGCCAGCAGCCCCGGGACAGGGCTAGATGAGCAGTACTTC,CASSPGTGLDEQYF
TRBJ2-2,many,TRBV7-3,-,TGTGCCAGCAGCTTAACAGGCTCCAACACCGGGGAGCTGTTTTTT,CASSLTGSNTGELFF
TRBJ2-7,-,TRBV18,-,TGTGCCAGCTCACCCCCCGACAGACCCTACGAGCAGTACTTC,CASSPPDRPYEQYF
TRBJ2-5,-,TRBV15,-,TGTGCCACCAGCAGAGGGGACACGAAAGAGACCCAGTACTTC,CATSRGDTKETQYF
TRBJ2-5,few,TRBV7-8,-,TGTGCCAGCAGCTTAAAGGTTGAGACCCAGTACTTC,CASSLKVETQYF
TRBJ2-3,few,TRBV5-1,-,TGCGCCAGCAGCTTGGATTTTTTGGGAGATACGCAGTATTTT,CASSLDFLGDTQYF
TRBJ2-5,-,TRBV4-1,TRBD2,TGCGCCAGCAGCCAGACTAGCGGAGTGCAAGAGACCCAGTACTTC,CASSQTSGVQETQYF
TRBJ1-5,-,TRBV12-2,-,TGTGCAAGTCGCCCTCCCTTTGGGGACAGGGGGGTATATAGCAATCAGCCCCAGCATTTT,CASRPPFGDRGVYSNQPQHF